The present T cell receptor (beta chain) was sequenced within a study of vaccination effects on CD4 cells after COVID-19. Trimming cost V 7 bases and J 5 bases; bases outside gene matches: 12. CDR1 and CDR2 from the germline V gene are SQVTM and ANQGSEA. The CDR3 sequence is 15 residues long. Study-wide findings and caveats: Whether induced by infection or by vaccine, clones showed marked clonal contraction late after vaccination. Common cold coronavirus cross-reactivity was shown by only 1 of 255 vaccine-induced clones in healthy vaccinees.

Assay: immunoSEQ multiplex PCR; the TCRdb copy retains only in-frame clones and omits some. Here the sample spans fewer than 75,000 clones, more than 70% being singletons. Following culture for about ten days, CD4+ T cells were isolated. This clone was seen just once. What it recognizes is unknown. The chain couples TRBV29-1 to TRBJ2-1, with 9 bases fitting TRBD1. Sample: CD4+ T cells from PBMCs cultured without peptide, taken before COVID-19 vaccination. The clonotype was recovered from a human donor who received a COVID-19 vaccine. The CDR3 spells CSGTGLGTGNNEQFF. In nucleotides, the CDR3 is TGCAGCGGGACCGGCCTTGGGACAGGGAACAATGAGCAGTTCTTC.